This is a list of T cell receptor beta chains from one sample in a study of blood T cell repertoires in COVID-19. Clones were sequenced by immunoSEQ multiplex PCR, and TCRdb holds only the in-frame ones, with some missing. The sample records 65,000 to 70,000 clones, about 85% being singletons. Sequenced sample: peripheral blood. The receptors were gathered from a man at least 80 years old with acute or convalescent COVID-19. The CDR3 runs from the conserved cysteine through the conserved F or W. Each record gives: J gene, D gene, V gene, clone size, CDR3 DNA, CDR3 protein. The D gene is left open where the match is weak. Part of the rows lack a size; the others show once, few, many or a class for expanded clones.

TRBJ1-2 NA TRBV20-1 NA TGCAGTGCGTTCGTCTATGGCTACACCTTC CSAFVYGYTF
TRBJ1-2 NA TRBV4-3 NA TGCGCCAGCAGCCAAGATCCGGGGGGCAACTATGGCTACACCTTC CASSQDPGGNYGYTF
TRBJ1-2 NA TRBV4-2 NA TGTGCCAGCAGCCTGGGGGCTCCGGCTAATGGCTACACCTTC CASSLGAPANGYTF
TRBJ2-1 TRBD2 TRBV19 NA TGTGCCAGTAGTGTGACTAGCGGGACCTACAATGAGCAGTTCTTC CASSVTSGTYNEQFF
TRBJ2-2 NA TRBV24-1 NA TGTGCCACCAGCCCCCTGGGGCAGAGGAACACCGGGGAGCTGTTTTTT CATSPLGQRNTGELFF
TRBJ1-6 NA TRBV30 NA TGTGCCTGGAGTGTGGCGGGGAGCCGTAACAATTCACCCCTCCACTTT CAWSVAGSRNNSPLHF
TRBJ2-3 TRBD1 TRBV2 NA TGTGCCAGCCGATCGGACAGGGGGGCATCAAGGGGCACAGATACGCAGTATTTT CASRSDRGASRGTDTQYF
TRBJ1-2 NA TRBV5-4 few TGTGCCAGCAGCCCTACCGGGGGAGCTAACTATGGCTACACCTTC CASSPTGGANYGYTF
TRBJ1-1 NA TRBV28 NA TGTGCCAGCAGTTTTCCACAGGGAAGAGGCACTGAAGCTTTCTTT CASSFPQGRGTEAFF
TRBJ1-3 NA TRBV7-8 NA TGTGCCAGCAGCTCCGCAGGTACAGTGGGCTCTGGAAACACCATATATTTT CASSSAGTVGSGNTIYF
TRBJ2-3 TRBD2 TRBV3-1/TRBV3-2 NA TGTGCCAGCAGCCAAGGATTGAGGGTAGCGGGGCCCACAGATACGCAGTATTTT CASSQGLRVAGPTDTQYF
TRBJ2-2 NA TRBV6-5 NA TGTGCCAGCAGTTCGACAGGGAACACCGGGGAGCTGTTTTTT CASSSTGNTGELFF
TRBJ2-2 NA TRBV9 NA TGTGCCAGCAGCGTGGGACTCAACACCGGGGAGCTGTTTTTT CASSVGLNTGELFF
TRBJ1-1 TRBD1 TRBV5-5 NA TGTGCCAGCAGCCCGGGACAGGGTTCGAACACTGAAGCTTTCTTT CASSPGQGSNTEAFF
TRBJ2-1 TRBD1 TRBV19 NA TGTGCCAGTAGTATAGGGAGAACAGGGGCCGAGCAGTTCTTC CASSIGRTGAEQFF
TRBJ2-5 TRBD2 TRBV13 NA TGTGCCAGCAGACGGACTAGCGGGACGGAGACCCAGTACTTC CASRRTSGTETQYF
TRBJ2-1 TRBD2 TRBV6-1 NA TGTGCCAGCAGTGAACCGGGACTAGGCAATGAGCAGTTCTTC CASSEPGLGNEQFF
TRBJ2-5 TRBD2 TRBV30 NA TGTGCCTGGAGGCTAGCGGGAGCAGAGACCCAGTACTTC CAWRLAGAETQYF
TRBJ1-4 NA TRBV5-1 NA TGCGCCAGCAGCTTGTCCGGAGGTAATGAAAAACTGTTTTTT CASSLSGGNEKLFF
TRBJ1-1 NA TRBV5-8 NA TGTGCCAGCAGCTCCGACAGGCTACTAAACACTGAAGCTTTCTTT CASSSDRLLNTEAFF
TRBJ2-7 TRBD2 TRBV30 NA TGTGCCTGGAGTGTACCCCGGACTAGCGGGAGCTCCTACGAGCAGTACTTC CAWSVPRTSGSSYEQYF
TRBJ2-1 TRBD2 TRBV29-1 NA TGCAGCGCTGCGGGACTAGCGGGAGTTTATGAGCAGTTCTTC CSAAGLAGVYEQFF
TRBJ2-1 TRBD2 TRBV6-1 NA TGTGCCAGCAGTGATATAGCGGGAGGAAAATACAATGAGCAGTTCTTC CASSDIAGGKYNEQFF
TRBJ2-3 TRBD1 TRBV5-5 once TGTGCCAGCAGCTTTCTGGGCGGACAGGAGAAAGGTACGCAGTATTTT CASSFLGGQEKGTQYF
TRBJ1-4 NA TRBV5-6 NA TGTGCCAGCAGCTTGGGAGGGCAGCTTAATGAAAAACTGTTTTTT CASSLGGQLNEKLFF
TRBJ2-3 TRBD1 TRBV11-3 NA TGTGCCAGCAGCTTAGGGGGGACAGGCCGCACAGATACGCAGTATTTT CASSLGGTGRTDTQYF
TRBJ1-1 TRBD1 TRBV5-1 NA TGCGCCAGCAGCCAGACAGGGCGAATCACTGAAGCTTTCTTT CASSQTGRITEAFF
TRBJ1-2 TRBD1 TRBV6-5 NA TGTGCCAGCAGTTACTCGAAACAGGGGGCTAACTATGGCTACACCTTC CASSYSKQGANYGYTF
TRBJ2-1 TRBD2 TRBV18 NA TGTGCCAGCTCACCAAGTGGGAGCGGGAGGGTCGGTGAGCAGTTCTTC CASSPSGSGRVGEQFF
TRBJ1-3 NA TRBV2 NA TGTGCCAGCAGACCCGAGCGAGAAGGAAACACCATATATTTT CASRPEREGNTIYF
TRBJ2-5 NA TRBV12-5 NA TGTGCTAGTGGTTTTCGACTGCAAGAGACCCAGTACTTC CASGFRLQETQYF
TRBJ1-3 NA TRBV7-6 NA TGTGCCAGCAGCTCGAGTAGGGGTAAAGTCCAAAGGGATGGAAACACCATATATTTT CASSSSRGKVQRDGNTIYF
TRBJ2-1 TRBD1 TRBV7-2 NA TGTGCCAGCAGACCCACCGGGACAGGAATCAGTGAGCAGTTCTTC CASRPTGTGISEQFF
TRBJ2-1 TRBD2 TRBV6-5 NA TGTGCCAGCAGTTACTTTTCCGGGACTAGCGGTAATGAGCAGTTCTTC CASSYFSGTSGNEQFF
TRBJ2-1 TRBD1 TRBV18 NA TGTGCCAGCTCACCCTCCCCTGGACAGGCGCGGGAGCAGTTCTTC CASSPSPGQAREQFF
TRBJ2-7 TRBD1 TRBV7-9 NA TGTGCCAGCAGCCCGGGACAGGGCCGCTCCTACGAGCAGTACTTC CASSPGQGRSYEQYF
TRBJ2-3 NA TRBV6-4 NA TGTGCCAGCAGTGACGGTAGCGTAGATACGCAGTATTTT CASSDGSVDTQYF
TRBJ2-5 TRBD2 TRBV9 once TGTGCCAGCAGCGGACAGAGCGGGACCCAAGAGACCCAGTACTTC CASSGQSGTQETQYF
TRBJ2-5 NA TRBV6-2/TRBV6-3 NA TGTGCCAGCCGCCTAGGCGGGGAGACCCAGTACTTC CASRLGGETQYF
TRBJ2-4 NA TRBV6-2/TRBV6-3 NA TGTGCCAGCAGTTACCCTGGGGGGGCCAAAAACATTCAGTACTTC CASSYPGGAKNIQYF
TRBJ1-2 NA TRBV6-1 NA TGTGCCAGCAGTGGCTATAGGACCCAAGGAGGCTATGGCTACACCTTC CASSGYRTQGGYGYTF
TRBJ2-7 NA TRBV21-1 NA TGTGCCATCCACGCCGTATACAATAGAGGTGTAGACGAGCAGTACTTC CAIHAVYNRGVDEQYF
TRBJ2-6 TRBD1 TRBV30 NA TGTGCCTGGTCGAGGACAGGGAACTCTGGGGCCAACGTCCTGACTTTC CAWSRTGNSGANVLTF
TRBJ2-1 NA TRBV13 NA TGTGCCAGCAGCCCCCGACCCGTCTCCCCACCGGGGCAGTTCTTC CASSPRPVSPPGQFF
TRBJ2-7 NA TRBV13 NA TGTGCCAGCAGCCTGTCCTCCTACGAGCAGTACTTC CASSLSSYEQYF
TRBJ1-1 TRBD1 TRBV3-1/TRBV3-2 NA TGTGCCAGCAGCCCTGTCTGGACAGGGGTAATAAACACTGAAGCTTTCTTT CASSPVWTGVINTEAFF